The clone carrying this T cell receptor (beta chain) is a singleton in its sample. This sample is drawn from a study of blood T cell repertoires in COVID-19. About the research overall: PBMCs, B-cell-depleted T cells, or T cells provided the cDNA or gDNA that made up the material.

Generated by immunoSEQ multiplex PCR, the TCRdb table keeps only in-frame clones and is missing some. The sample consists of approximately 180,000 clones, roughly 84% of them appearing once. V gave up 4 bases and J gave up 4 bases, with 13 bases separating them. CDR3 length: 14 residues. Germline V gene sequence: CDR1 LGHDT, CDR2 YNNKEL (reference sequence). This TCR derives from a person between 65 and 79 years old with COVID-19, enrolled during active disease. Sample: peripheral blood. The J gene is TRBJ1-1, the V gene TRBV3-1 (or the pseudogene TRBV3-2), with D unclear. The CDR3 protein is CASSPRRGSTEAFF. The CDR3 nucleotides read TGTGCCAGCAGCCCCCGTCGCGGTTCCACTGAAGCTTTCTTT.